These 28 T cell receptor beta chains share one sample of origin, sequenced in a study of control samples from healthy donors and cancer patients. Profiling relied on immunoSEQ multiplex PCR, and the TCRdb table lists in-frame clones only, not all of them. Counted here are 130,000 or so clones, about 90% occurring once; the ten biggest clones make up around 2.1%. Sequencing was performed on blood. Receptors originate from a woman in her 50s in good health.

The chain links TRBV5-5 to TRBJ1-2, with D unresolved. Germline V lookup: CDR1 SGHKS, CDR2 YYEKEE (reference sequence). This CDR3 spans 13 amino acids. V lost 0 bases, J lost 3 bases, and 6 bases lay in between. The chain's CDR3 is CASSLETDYGYTF. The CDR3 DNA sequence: TGTGCCAGCAGCTTGGAGACGGACTATGGCTACACCTTC.

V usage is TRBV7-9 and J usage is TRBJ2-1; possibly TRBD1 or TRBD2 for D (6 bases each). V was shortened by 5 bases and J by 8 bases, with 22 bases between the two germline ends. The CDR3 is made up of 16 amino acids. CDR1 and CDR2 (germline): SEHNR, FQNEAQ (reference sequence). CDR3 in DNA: TGTGCCAGCAGCCGCGGGAACAGGGCCTCTCTCGATGAGCAGTTCTTC. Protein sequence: CASSRGNRASLDEQFF.

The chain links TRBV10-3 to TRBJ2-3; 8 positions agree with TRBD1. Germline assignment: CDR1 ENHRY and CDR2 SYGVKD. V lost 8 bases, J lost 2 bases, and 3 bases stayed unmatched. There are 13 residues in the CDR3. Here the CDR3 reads CAISTGVTDTQYF. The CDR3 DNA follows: TGTGCCATCTCGACAGGGGTCACAGATACGCAGTATTTT.

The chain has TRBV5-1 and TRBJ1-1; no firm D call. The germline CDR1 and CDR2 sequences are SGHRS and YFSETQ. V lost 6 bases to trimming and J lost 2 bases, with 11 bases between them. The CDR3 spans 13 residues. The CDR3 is CASTPGPNTEAFF. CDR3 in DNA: TGCGCCAGCACCCCGGGCCCCAACACTGAAGCTTTCTTT. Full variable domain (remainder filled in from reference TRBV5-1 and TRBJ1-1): KAGVTQTPRYLIKTRGQQVTLSCSPISGHRSVSWYQQTPGQGLQFLFEYFSETQRNKGNFPGRFSGRQFSNSRSEMNVSTLELGDSALYLCASTPGPNTEAFFGQGTRLTVV.

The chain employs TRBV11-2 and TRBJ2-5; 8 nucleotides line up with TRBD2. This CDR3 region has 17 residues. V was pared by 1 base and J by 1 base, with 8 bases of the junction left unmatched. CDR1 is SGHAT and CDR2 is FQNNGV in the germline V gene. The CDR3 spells CASSLVGGSGGQETQYF. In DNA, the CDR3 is TGTGCCAGCAGCTTAGTTGGGGGAAGCGGGGGCCAAGAGACCCAGTACTTC. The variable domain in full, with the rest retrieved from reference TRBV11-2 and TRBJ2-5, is EAGVAQSPRYKIIEKRQSVAFWCNPISGHATLYWYQQILGQGPKLLIQFQNNGVVDDSQLPKDRFSAERLKGVDSTLKIQPAKLEDSAVYLCASSLVGGSGGQETQYFGPGTRLLVL.

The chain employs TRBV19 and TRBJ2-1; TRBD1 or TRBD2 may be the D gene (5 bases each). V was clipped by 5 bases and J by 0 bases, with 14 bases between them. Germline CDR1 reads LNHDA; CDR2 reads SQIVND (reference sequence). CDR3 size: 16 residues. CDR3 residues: CASSVREGSSYNEQFF. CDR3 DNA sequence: TGTGCCAGTAGTGTCCGTGAGGGGAGCTCCTACAATGAGCAGTTCTTC.

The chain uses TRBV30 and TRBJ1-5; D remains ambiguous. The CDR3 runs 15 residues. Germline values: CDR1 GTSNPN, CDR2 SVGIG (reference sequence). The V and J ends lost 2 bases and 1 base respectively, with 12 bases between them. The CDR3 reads CAWSPSLLSNQPQHF. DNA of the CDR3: TGTGCCTGGAGTCCTAGCCTCCTCAGCAATCAGCCCCAGCATTTT.

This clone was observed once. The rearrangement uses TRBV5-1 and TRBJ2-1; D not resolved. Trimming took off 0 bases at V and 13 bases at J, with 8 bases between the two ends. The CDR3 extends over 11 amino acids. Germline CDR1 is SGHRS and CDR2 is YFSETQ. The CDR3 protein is CASSLDSDQFF. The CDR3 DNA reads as TGCGCCAGCAGCTTGGACTCCGATCAGTTCTTC. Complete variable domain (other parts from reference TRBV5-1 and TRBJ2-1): KAGVTQTPRYLIKTRGQQVTLSCSPISGHRSVSWYQQTPGQGLQFLFEYFSETQRNKGNFPGRFSGRQFSNSRSEMNVSTLELGDSALYLCASSLDSDQFFGPGTRLTVL.

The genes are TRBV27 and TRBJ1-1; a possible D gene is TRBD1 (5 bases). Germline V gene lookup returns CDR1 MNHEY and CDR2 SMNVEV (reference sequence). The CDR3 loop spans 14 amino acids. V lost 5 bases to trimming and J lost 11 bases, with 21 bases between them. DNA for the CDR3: TGTGCCAGCAGTGGACCCGGGACGGTGGATGAGGCTTTCTTT. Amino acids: CASSGPGTVDEAFF.

CDR3 loop: CSVHTGANVLTF. The CDR3 DNA follows: TGCAGCGTTCATACTGGGGCCAACGTCCTGACTTTC. V is TRBV29-1 and J is TRBJ2-6; D gene ambiguous. Germline V gene lookup returns CDR1 SQVTM and CDR2 ANQGSEA. V was clipped by 5 bases and J by 2 bases, with 4 bases between them. CDR3 length equals 12 residues.

The CDR3 loop reads CASSIEGRRTYGYTF. The CDR3 DNA reads as TGTGCCAGTAGTATAGAGGGACGGCGGACCTATGGCTACACCTTC. The rearrangement joins TRBV19 to TRBJ1-2; a weak D match, TRBD1 (5 bases). The germline V gene encodes CDR1 LNHDA and CDR2 SQIVND (reference sequence). This CDR3 spans 15 amino acids. Trimming took off 0 bases at V and 4 bases at J, with 12 bases between the two ends.

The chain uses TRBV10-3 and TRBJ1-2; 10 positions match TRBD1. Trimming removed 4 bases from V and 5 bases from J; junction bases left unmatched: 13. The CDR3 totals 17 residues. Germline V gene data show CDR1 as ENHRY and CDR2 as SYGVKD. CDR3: CAISVDVGTGVEYGYTF. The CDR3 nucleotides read TGTGCCATCAGTGTCGATGTAGGGACAGGGGTCGAATATGGCTACACCTTC.

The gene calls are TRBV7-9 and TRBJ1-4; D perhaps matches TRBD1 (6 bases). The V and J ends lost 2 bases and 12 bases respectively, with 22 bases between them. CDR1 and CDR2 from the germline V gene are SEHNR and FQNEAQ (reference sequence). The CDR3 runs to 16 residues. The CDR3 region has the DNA TGTGCCAGCAGCTTAAATTCGGGACACGGATTGGTGGAACTGTTTTTT. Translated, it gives CASSLNSGHGLVELFF.

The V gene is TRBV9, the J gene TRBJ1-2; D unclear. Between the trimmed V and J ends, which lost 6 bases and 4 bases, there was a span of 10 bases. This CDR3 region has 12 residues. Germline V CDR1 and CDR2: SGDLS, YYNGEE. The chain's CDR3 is CASKMASYGYTF. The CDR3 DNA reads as TGTGCCAGCAAGATGGCTAGCTATGGCTACACCTTC.

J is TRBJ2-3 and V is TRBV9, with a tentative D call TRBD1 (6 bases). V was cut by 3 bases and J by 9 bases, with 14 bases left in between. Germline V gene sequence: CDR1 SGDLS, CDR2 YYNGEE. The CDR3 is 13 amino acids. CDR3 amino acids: CASSAGDGRTQYF. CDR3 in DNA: TGTGCCAGCAGCGCAGGGGACGGCCGGACGCAGTATTTT.

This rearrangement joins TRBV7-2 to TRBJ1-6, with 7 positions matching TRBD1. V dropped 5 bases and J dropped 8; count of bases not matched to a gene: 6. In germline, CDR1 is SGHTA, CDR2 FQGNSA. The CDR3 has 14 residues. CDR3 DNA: TGTGCCAGCAGCCCCAGGGGGTATGATTCACCCCTCCACTTT. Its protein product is CASSPRGYDSPLHF. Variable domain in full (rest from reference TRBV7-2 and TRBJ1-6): GAGVSQSPSNKVTEKGKDVELRCDPISGHTALYWYRQSLGQGLEFLIYFQGNSAPDKSGLPSDRFSAERTGGSVSTLTIQRTQQEDSAVYLCASSPRGYDSPLHFGNGTRLTVT.

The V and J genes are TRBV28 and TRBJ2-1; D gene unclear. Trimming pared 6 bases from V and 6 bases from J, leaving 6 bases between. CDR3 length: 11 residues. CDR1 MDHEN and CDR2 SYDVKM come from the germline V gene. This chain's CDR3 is CASRTLNEQFF. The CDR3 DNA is TGTGCCAGCAGAACACTCAATGAGCAGTTCTTC.

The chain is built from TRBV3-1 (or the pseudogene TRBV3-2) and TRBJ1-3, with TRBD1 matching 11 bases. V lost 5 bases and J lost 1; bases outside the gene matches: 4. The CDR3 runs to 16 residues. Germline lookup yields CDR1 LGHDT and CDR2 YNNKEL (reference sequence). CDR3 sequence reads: CASSLGQGVSGNTIYF. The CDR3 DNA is TGTGCCAGCAGCTTGGGACAGGGGGTTTCTGGAAACACCATATATTTT.

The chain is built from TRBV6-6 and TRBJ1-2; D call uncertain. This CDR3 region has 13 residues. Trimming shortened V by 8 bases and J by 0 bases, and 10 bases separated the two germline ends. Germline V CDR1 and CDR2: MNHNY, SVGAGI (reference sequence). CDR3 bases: TGTGCCAGCGGGATTGGGGCTAACTATGGCTACACCTTC. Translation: CASGIGANYGYTF.

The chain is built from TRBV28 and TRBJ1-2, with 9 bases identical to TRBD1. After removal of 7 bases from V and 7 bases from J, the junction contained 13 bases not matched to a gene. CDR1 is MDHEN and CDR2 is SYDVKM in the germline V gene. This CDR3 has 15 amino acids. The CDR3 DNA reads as TGTGCCAGCAAGGGTGTAACAGGGGGCTCGGGTGGCTACACCTTC. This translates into CASKGVTGGSGGYTF.

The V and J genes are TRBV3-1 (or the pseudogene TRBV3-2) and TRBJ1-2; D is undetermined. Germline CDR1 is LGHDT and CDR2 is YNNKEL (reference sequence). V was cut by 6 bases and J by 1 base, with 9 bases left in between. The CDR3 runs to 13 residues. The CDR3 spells CASSQDGNYGYTF. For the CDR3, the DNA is TGTGCCAGCAGTCAGGATGGTAACTATGGCTACACCTTC.

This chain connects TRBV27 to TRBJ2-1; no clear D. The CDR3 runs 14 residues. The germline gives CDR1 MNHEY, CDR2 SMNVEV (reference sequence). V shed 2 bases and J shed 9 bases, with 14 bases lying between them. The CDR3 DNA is TGTGCCAGCAGTTTAACCCGACTCTATGGTGAGCAGTTCTTC. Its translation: CASSLTRLYGEQFF.

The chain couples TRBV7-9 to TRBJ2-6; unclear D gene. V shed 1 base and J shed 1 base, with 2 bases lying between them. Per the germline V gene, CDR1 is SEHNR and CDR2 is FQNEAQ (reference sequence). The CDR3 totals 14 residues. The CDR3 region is CASSLVSGANVLTF. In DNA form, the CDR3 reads TGTGCCAGCAGCTTAGTGTCTGGGGCCAACGTCCTGACTTTC. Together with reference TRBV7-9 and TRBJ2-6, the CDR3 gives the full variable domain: DTGVSQNPRHKITKRGQNVTFRCDPISEHNRLYWYRQTLGQGPEFLTYFQNEAQLEKSRLLSDRFSAERPKGSFSTLEIQRTEQGDSAMYLCASSLVSGANVLTFGAGSRLTVL.

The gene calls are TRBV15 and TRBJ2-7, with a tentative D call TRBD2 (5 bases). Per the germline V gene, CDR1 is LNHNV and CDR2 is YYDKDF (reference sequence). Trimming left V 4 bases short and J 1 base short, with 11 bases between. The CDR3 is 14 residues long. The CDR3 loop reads CATSNGLGSYEQYF. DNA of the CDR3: TGTGCCACCAGCAACGGACTCGGGTCCTACGAGCAGTACTTC.

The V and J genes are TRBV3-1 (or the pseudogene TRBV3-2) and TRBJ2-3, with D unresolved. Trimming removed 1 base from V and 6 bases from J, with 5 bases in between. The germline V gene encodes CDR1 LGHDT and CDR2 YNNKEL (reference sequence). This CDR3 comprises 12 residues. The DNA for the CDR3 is TGTGCCAGCAGCCAAGTTGCCGATACGCAGTATTTT. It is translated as CASSQVADTQYF.

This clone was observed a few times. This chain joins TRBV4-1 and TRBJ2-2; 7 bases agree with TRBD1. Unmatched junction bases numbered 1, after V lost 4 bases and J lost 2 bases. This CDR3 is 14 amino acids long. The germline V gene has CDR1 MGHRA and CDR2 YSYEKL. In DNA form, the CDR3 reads TGCGCCAGCAGCCGGGACAGCAACACCGGGGAGCTGTTTTTT. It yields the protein CASSRDSNTGELFF.

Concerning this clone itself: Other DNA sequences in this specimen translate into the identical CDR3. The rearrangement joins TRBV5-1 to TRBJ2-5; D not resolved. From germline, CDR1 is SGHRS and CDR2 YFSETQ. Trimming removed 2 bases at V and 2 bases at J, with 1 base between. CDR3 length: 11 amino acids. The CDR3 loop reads CASSLQETQYF. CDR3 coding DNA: TGCGCCAGCAGCTTACAAGAGACCCAGTACTTC.

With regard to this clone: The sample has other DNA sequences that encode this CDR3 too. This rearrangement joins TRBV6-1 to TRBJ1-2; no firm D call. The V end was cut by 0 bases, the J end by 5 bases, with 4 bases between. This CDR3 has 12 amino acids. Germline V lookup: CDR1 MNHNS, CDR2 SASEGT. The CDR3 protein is CASSEARYGYTF. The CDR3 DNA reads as TGTGCCAGCAGTGAAGCTAGGTATGGCTACACCTTC.